The clone carrying this T cell receptor (beta chain) was detected many times. The data derive from a study of spatial heterogeneity in lung cancer. Sample time point: sample taken at primary tumor resection. From tumor, nontumor lung or frozen PBMC, whole RNA was taken unsorted for sequencing. TCRdb ran MiXCR on the 5' RACE reads and lists one entry per CDR3 protein. This repertoire shows some 17,000 distinct CDR3 sequences, about 20% found once; its top ten account for roughly a fifth. The ends lost 0 bases at V and 4 bases at J; junction bases unmatched: 9. Per germline, CDR1 LNHNV and CDR2 YYDKDF (reference sequence). The CDR3 covers 16 residues.

This chain joins TRBV15 and TRBJ2-7; TRBD2 matches 7 bases. The starting material was PBMCs, obtained at surgery. This receptor was identified in a female donor with early-stage non-small cell lung cancer. CDR3 coding DNA: TGTGCCACCAGCAGAGATTATACTAGCGCCGGATACGAGCAGTACTTC. The encoded protein is CATSRDYTSAGYEQYF.